The clone carrying this TCR beta chain is classed as large. The data were taken from a study of sequential checkpoint blockade in melanoma. CDR1 and CDR2 (germline): LNHDA, SQIVND (reference sequence). The CDR3 totals 14 residues. V lost 4 bases and J lost 6, with 16 bases in between. The treatment is: randomized to nivolumab then ipilimumab (arm A) or the reverse (arm B). Produced via immunoSEQ multiplex PCR; TCRdb's table is partial and in-frame only. The table records approximately 860 clones, under 30% of them present only once. The material was tumor tissue (inferred from file names), obtained from a patient given nivolumab and ipilimumab in sequence. The origin of this receptor is a human donor with melanoma. V and J are TRBV19 and TRBJ2-7, with D maybe TRBD2 (6 bases). Here the CDR3 reads CASSSLLASGEQYF. CDR3 DNA sequence: TGTGCCAGTAGTAGCCTACTAGCTTCCGGCGAGCAGTACTTC.